This is a list of T cell receptor beta chains from one sample in a study of T-cell memory formation after mild COVID-19. TCRdb used MiXCR to reprocess the 5' RACE reads, holding one entry per CDR3 protein. The sample shows roughly 200,000 distinct CDR3 sequences, roughly 17% of them seen only once. Sequencing used PBMCs or a T cell subset sorted from them (not recorded which). Receptors originate from an adult woman who had mild COVID-19 (a few samples of this study predate the infection). Cell type and time point are not known. CDR3s leave out the opening cysteine and the closing phenylalanine or tryptophan. D genes are given only for firm matches.

d_call	v_call	j_call	cdr3_aa
-	TRBV29-1	TRBJ2-1	SVASGWSSYNEQF
-	TRBV29-1	TRBJ2-7	SVEEGHYEQY
-	TRBV7-2	TRBJ2-1	ASSNTVYNEQF
-	TRBV11-2	TRBJ1-2	ASSLGHLYGYT
TRBD1	TRBV7-9	TRBJ2-2	ASSVRDRGGELF
TRBD2	TRBV20-1	TRBJ2-2	SARVGLAGANTGELF
-	TRBV7-2	TRBJ2-5	ASSRTAQETQY
TRBD2	TRBV7-2	TRBJ2-5	ASTSGLAGAETQY
TRBD1	TRBV12-3/TRBV12-4	TRBJ1-1	ASGGGDRAEAF
-	TRBV5-1	TRBJ2-2	ASSSYRDLTGELF
-	TRBV7-9	TRBJ2-7	ASSLEDYRDSSYEQY
TRBD2	TRBV12-3/TRBV12-4	TRBJ2-1	ASSLAGGPLEQF
TRBD2	TRBV7-2	TRBJ2-7	ASRIAGGPNEQY
-	TRBV5-1	TRBJ2-2	ASGKGGTNTGELF
-	TRBV4-2	TRBJ2-5	ASRRDVQETQY
-	TRBV7-2	TRBJ2-5	ASQSTGFQETQY
TRBD2	TRBV5-1	TRBJ2-3	ASSLGPTSGADTQY
-	TRBV10-3	TRBJ2-5	AISEPGWETQY
-	TRBV2	TRBJ2-7	ASSVGIGVRWTHTYEQY
-	TRBV30	TRBJ2-3	AWSVMSGYSTDTQY
-	TRBV12-2	TRBJ2-2	ASRLGDTGELF
TRBD1	TRBV20-1	TRBJ1-5	SANPGGRGNQPQH
-	TRBV4-2	TRBJ2-2	ASSQSSRVDTGELF
TRBD1	TRBV5-1	TRBJ2-7	ASSLWLDRAYEQY
TRBD1	TRBV5-1	TRBJ2-3	ASSMGDRRGNTQY
-	TRBV14	TRBJ1-1	ASSPLGGLNTEAF
-	TRBV7-2	TRBJ2-1	ASSSSHKGLEQF
-	TRBV14	TRBJ1-1	ASSQGTLNTEAF
-	TRBV5-1	TRBJ2-5	ASTRDTQETQY